This T cell receptor (beta chain) was documented in a study of regulatory T cells in long-lasting Graves disease. At the level of the study: The study counted Graves' disease as persistent given over 5 years of antithyroid drugs and positive TSH receptor antibodies.

Trimming removed 5 bases from V and 6 bases from J, with 11 bases in between. There are 12 residues in the CDR3. Looked up from germline, CDR1 is SGHTA and CDR2 is FQGNSA. Time point described: persistent/refractory GD, antithyroid drugs over 5 years with positive TRAb. Scientists built the TCR library using RNA that was extracted from PBMCs. TCR beta libraries were built with iRepertoire HTBI primers and Arm-PCR of CDR3 regions. TCRdb used MiXCR to reprocess the multiplex PCR reads, holding one entry per CDR3 protein. The sample contains around 400,000 distinct CDR3 sequences, around 22% of which appear only once.

The chain carries TRBV7-2 and TRBJ2-7, with unresolved D. The source of this sequence is a female donor with Graves disease. The sequencing here drew on peripheral blood mononuclear cells (PBMCs), taken when the disease was refractory, from a patient treated with antithyroid drugs. The CDR3 bases are TGTGCCAGCAGCACCCCTGTGAGCGAGCAGTACTTC. Its translation: CASSTPVSEQYF.